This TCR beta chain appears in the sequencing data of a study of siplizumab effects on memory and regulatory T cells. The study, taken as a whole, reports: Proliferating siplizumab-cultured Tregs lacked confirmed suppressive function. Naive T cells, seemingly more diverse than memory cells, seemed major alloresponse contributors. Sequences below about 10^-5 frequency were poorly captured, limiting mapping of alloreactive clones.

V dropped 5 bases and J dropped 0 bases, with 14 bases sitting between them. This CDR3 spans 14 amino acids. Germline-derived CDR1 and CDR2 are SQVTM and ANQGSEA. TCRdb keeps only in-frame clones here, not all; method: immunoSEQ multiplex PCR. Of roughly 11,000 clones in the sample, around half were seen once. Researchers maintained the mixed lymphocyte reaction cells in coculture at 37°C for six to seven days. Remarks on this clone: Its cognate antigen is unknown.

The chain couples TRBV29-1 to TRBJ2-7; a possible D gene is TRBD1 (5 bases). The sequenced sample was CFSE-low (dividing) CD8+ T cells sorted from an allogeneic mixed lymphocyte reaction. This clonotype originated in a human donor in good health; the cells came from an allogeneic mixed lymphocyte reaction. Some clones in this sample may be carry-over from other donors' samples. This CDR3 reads CSVPQVDNSYEQYF. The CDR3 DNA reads TGCAGCGTTCCCCAAGTGGACAACTCCTACGAGCAGTACTTC.